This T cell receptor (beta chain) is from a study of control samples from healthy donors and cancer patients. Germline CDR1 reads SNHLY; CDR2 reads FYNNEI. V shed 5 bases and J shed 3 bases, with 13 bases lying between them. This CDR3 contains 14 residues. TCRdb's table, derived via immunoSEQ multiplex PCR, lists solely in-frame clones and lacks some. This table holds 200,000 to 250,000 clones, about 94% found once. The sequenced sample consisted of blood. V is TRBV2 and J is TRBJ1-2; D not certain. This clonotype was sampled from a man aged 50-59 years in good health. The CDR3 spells CASSPSLIHYGYTF. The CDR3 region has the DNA TGTGCCAGCAGTCCTTCTCTTATCCACTATGGCTACACCTTC.